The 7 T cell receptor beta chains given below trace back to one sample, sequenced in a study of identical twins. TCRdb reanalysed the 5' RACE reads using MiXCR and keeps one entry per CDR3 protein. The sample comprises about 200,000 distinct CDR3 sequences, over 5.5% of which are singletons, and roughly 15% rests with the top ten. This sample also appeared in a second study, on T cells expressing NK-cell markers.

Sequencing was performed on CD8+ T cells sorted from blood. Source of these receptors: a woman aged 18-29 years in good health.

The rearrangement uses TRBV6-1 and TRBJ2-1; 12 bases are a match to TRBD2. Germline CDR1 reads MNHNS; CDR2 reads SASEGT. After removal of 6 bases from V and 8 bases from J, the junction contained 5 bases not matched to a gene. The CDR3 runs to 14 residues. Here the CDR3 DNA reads TGTGCCAGCAGCAGACTAGCGGGGGCCGATGAGCAGTTCTTC. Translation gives CASSRLAGADEQFF.

The CDR3 here is CAWTKGEKLFF. Here the CDR3 DNA reads TGTGCCTGGACGAAGGGTGAAAAACTGTTTTTT. This chain joins TRBV30 and TRBJ1-4; unclear D gene. Germline V gives CDR1 GTSNPN, CDR2 SVGIG (reference sequence). V shed 4 bases and J shed 7 bases, with 7 bases lying between them. The CDR3 is 11 amino acids.

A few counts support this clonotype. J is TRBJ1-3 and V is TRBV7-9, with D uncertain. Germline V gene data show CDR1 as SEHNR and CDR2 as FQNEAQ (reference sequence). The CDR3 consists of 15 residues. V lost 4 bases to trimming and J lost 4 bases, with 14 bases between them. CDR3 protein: CASSSYREKGNTIYF. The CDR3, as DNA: TGTGCCAGCAGCTCGTACCGGGAAAAGGGAAACACCATATATTTT.

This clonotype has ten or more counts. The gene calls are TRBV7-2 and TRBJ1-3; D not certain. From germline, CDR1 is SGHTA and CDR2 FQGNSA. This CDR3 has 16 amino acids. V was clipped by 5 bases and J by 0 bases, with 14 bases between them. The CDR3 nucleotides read TGTGCCAGCAGCCGTCAGGCAGGCCGCTCTGGAAACACCATATATTTT. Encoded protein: CASSRQAGRSGNTIYF.

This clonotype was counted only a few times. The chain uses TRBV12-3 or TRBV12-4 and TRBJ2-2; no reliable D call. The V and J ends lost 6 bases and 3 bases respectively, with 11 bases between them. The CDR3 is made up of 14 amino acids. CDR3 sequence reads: CASSPLVYTGELFF. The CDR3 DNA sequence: TGTGCCAGCAGCCCCTTAGTCTACACCGGGGAGCTGTTTTTT.

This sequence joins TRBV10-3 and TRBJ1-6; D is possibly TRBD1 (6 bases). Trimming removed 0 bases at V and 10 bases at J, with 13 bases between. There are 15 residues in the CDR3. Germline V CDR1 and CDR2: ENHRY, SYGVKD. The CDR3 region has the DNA TGTGCCATCAGTGAGTCTACGGGGGCGAACTCACCCCTCCACTTT. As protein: CAISESTGANSPLHF.

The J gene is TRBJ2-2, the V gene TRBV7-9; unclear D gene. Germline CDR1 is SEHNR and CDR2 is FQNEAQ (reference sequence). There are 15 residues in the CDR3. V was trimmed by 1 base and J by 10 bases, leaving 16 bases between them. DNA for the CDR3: TGTGCCAGCAGCTTAGAAGCCAGTCCAGAGGAGGAGCTGTTTTTT. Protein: CASSLEASPEEELFF.